The rows below give T cell receptor beta chains drawn from one sample of a study of memory CD4+ T cells and cytomegalovirus serostatus. Method: immunoSEQ multiplex PCR; TCRdb's copy keeps in-frame clones and lacks some. This sample yields approximately 56,000 clones, of which 82% are seen a single time; approximately 0.43% belongs to the top ten. Sequencing used memory CD4+ T cells from blood. These receptors were obtained from an adult in good health and CMV-seronegative. CDR3s include the opening cysteine and the closing phenylalanine or tryptophan. Each record gives: V gene, D gene, clone size, J gene, CDR3 protein, CDR3 DNA. The D gene is left open where the match is weak. Only some rows state a clone size, as once, few, many or a class for expanded clones.

TRBV5-3	.	.	TRBJ2-7	CARSHGSPGEQYF	TGTGCCAGAAGCCACGGGTCCCCCGGTGAGCAGTACTTC
TRBV28	.	.	TRBJ1-1	CASSFGQGRTEAFF	TGTGCCAGCAGTTTTGGGCAGGGGCGCACTGAAGCTTTCTTT
TRBV12-5	.	.	TRBJ2-4	CASPPRHIQYF	TGTGCTAGTCCCCCCAGACACATTCAGTACTTC
TRBV29-1	.	.	TRBJ1-1	CSVDPSRVSTEAFF	TGCAGCGTCGACCCCAGCAGGGTGAGCACTGAAGCTTTCTTT
TRBV6-1	TRBD1	.	TRBJ1-5	CASSAVPGQFDQPQHF	TGTGCCAGCAGTGCTGTACCGGGACAGTTTGATCAGCCCCAGCATTTT
TRBV4-2	.	.	TRBJ1-2	CASSQDRVYGYTF	TGTGCCAGCAGCCAAGACAGGGTGTATGGCTACACCTTC
TRBV5-6	.	.	TRBJ1-1	CASSLAGSGSTEAFF	TGTGCCAGCAGCTTGGCCGGCTCTGGGTCCACTGAAGCTTTCTTT
TRBV18	TRBD1	.	TRBJ1-5	CASSPPETGTSNQPQHF	TGTGCCAGCTCACCACCAGAGACAGGGACAAGCAATCAGCCCCAGCATTTT
TRBV7-2	TRBD1	.	TRBJ2-4	CASSLGTGKNIQYF	TGTGCCAGCAGCTTAGGGACAGGGAAAAACATTCAGTACTTC
TRBV10-3	.	.	TRBJ2-5	CAISHPGETQYF	TGTGCCATCAGTCACCCTGGGGAGACCCAGTACTTC
TRBV5-1	.	.	TRBJ1-2	CASSLKDSARGYTF	TGCGCCAGCAGCTTGAAGGACAGCGCTCGGGGCTACACCTTC
TRBV9	TRBD1	.	TRBJ2-6	CASSVATGGASGANVLTF	TGTGCCAGCAGCGTAGCTACAGGGGGCGCTTCTGGGGCCAACGTCCTGACTTTC
TRBV11-3	.	.	TRBJ1-1	CASSLLADAEAFF	TGTGCCAGCAGCTTATTGGCCGACGCTGAAGCTTTCTTT
TRBV9	.	.	TRBJ1-1	CASSVEGNAEAFF	TGTGCCAGCAGCGTAGAAGGCAACGCTGAAGCTTTCTTT
TRBV19	TRBD1	.	TRBJ2-7	CASSISGQSRYEQYF	TGTGCCAGTAGTATATCGGGACAGTCCCGCTACGAGCAGTACTTC
TRBV7-6	.	.	TRBJ2-3	CASSLEGHGVDTQYF	TGTGCCAGCAGCTTAGAAGGTCATGGGGTAGATACGCAGTATTTT
TRBV2	.	.	TRBJ2-7	CASRADSGPYEQYF	TGTGCCAGCAGGGCGGATAGCGGCCCCTACGAGCAGTACTTC
TRBV5-1	TRBD1	.	TRBJ1-5	CASSLTGGRNQPQHF	TGCGCCAGCAGCTTGACAGGGGGAAGGAATCAGCCCCAGCATTTT
TRBV5-8	.	once	TRBJ1-5	CASSLSWPAQEHF	TGTGCCAGCAGCTTGTCGTGGCCAGCCCAGGAGCATTTT
TRBV12-5	.	once	TRBJ1-4	CASVLPSEKLFF	TGTGCTAGTGTCTTGCCATCTGAAAAACTGTTTTTT
TRBV7-2	TRBD1	.	TRBJ1-2	CASSLVGDSGYTF	TGTGCCAGCAGCTTAGTTGGGGACAGTGGCTACACCTTC
TRBV19	TRBD1	.	TRBJ1-1	CASSKGAAEAFF	TGTGCCAGTAGTAAGGGGGCAGCCGAAGCTTTCTTT
TRBV7-2	TRBD1	once	TRBJ2-7	CASSPRPGQGTYEQYF	TGTGCCAGCAGCCCCCGCCCCGGACAGGGGACCTACGAGCAGTACTTC
TRBV18	.	.	TRBJ1-1	CASSFDLLGAFF	TGTGCCAGCTCATTTGACCTCCTCGGGGCTTTCTTT
TRBV7-2	.	once	TRBJ1-5	CASSLQGSNQPQHF	TGTGCCAGCAGCTTACAGGGTAGCAATCAGCCCCAGCATTTT
TRBV18	TRBD1	few	TRBJ1-6	CATREGASPLHF	TGTGCCACCAGGGAGGGGGCCTCACCCCTCCACTTT
TRBV5-1	TRBD1	.	TRBJ2-7	CASSLGQGGPYEQYF	TGCGCCAGCAGCCTGGGACAGGGGGGCCCCTACGAGCAGTACTTC
TRBV6-1	.	.	TRBJ1-1	CASSDRAPSNTEAFF	TGTGCCAGCAGTGACAGGGCCCCTTCGAACACTGAAGCTTTCTTT